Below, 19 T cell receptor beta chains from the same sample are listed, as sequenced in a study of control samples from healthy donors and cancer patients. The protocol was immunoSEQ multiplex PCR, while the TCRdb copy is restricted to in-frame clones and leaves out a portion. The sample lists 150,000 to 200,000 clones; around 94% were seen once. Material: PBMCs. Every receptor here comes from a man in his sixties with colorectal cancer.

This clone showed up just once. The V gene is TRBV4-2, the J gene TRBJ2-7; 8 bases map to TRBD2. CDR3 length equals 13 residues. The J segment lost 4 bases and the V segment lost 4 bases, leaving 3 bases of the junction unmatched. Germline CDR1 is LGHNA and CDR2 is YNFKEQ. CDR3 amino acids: CASSPGGGYEQYF. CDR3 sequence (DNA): TGTGCCAGCAGCCCGGGGGGGGGTTACGAGCAGTACTTC.

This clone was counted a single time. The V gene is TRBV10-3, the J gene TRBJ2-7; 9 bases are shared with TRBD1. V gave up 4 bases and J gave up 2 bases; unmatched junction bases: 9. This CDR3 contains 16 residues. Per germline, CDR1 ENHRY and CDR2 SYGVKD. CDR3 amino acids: CAISGLAGTGTYEQYF. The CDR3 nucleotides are TGTGCCATCAGTGGGCTAGCCGGGACAGGGACCTACGAGCAGTACTTC.

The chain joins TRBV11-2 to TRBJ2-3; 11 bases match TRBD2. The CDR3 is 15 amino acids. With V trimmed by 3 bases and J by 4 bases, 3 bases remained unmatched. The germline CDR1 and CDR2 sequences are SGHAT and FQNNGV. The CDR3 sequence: CASSFSGGAADTQYF. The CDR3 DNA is TGTGCCAGCAGCTTTAGCGGGGGGGCGGCAGATACGCAGTATTTT.

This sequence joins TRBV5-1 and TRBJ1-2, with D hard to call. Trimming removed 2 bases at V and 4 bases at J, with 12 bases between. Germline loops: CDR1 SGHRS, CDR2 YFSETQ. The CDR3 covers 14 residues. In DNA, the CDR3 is TGCGCCAGCAGCTTTGGTCTGTCCTCCTATGGCTACACCTTC. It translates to CASSFGLSSYGYTF. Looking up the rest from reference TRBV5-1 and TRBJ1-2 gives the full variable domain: KAGVTQTPRYLIKTRGQQVTLSCSPISGHRSVSWYQQTPGQGLQFLFEYFSETQRNKGNFPGRFSGRQFSNSRSEMNVSTLELGDSALYLCASSFGLSSYGYTFGSGTRLTVV.

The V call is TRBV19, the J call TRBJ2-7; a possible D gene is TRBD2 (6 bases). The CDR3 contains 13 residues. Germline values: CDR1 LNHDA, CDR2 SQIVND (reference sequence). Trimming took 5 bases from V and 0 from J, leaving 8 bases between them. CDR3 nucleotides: TGTGCCAGTAGTTACGGGGGCTCCTACGAGCAGTACTTC. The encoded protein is CASSYGGSYEQYF.

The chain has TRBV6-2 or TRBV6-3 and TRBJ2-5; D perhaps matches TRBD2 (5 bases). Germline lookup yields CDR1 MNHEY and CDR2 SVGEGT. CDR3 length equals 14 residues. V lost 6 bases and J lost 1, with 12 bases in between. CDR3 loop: CASSQLERQETQYF. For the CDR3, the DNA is TGTGCCAGCAGCCAACTAGAACGCCAAGAGACCCAGTACTTC.

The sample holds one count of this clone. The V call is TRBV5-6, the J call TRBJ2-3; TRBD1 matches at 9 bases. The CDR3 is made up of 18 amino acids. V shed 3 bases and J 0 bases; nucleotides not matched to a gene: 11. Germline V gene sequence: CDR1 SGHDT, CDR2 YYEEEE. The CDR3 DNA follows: TGTGCCAGCAGCTGGGACAGGGATGAGGCTTTGAGCACAGATACGCAGTATTTT. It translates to CASSWDRDEALSTDTQYF.

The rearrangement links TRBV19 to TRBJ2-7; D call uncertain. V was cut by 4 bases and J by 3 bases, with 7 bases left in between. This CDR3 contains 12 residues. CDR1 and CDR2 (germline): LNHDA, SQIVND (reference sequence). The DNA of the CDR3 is TGTGCCAGTAGTACTGGGGTCTACGAGCAGTACTTC. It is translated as CASSTGVYEQYF.

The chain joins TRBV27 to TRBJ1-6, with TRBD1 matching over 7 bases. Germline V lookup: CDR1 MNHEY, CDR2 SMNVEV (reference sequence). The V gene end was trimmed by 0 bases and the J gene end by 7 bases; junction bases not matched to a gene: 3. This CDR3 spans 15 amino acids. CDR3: CASSLSRGLNSPLHF. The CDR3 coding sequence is TGTGCCAGCAGTTTATCGAGGGGGCTCAATTCACCCCTCCACTTT.

CDR3 nucleotide sequence: TGCGCCAGCAGCCAAGTATGGGCAGCTTCAGATGAAAAACTGTTTTTT. It codes for CASSQVWAASDEKLFF. The chain links TRBV4-3 to TRBJ1-4, with D hard to call. Trimming stripped 1 base from V and 6 bases from J, with 15 bases between. Germline assignment: CDR1 LGHNA and CDR2 YSLEER. This CDR3 region has 16 residues.

In nucleotides, the CDR3 is TGCGCCAGCAGCTTCGGGGGAGGCTCCTACAATGAGCAGTTCTTC. Its translation: CASSFGGGSYNEQFF. The chain is built from TRBV5-1 and TRBJ2-1, with TRBD2 as a possible D gene (6 bases). CDR3 size: 15 residues. V was shortened by 2 bases and J by 0 bases, with 9 bases between the two germline ends. The germline gives CDR1 SGHRS, CDR2 YFSETQ.

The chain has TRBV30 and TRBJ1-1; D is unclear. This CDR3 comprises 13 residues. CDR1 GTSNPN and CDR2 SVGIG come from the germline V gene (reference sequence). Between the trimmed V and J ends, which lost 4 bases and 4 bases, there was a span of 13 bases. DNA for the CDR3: TGTGCCTGGACCTTGTCTGTGGGCACTGAAGCTTTCTTT. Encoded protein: CAWTLSVGTEAFF.

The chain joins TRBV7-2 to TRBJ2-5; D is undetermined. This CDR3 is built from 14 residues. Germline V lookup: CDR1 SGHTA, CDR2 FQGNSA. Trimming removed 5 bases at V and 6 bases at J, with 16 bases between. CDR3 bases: TGTGCCAGCAGCCCCCAGCGAGCCGAGCAGACCCAGTACTTC. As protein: CASSPQRAEQTQYF. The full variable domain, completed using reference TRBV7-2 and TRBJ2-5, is GAGVSQSPSNKVTEKGKDVELRCDPISGHTALYWYRQSLGQGLEFLIYFQGNSAPDKSGLPSDRFSAERTGGSVSTLTIQRTQQEDSAVYLCASSPQRAEQTQYFGPGTRLLVL.

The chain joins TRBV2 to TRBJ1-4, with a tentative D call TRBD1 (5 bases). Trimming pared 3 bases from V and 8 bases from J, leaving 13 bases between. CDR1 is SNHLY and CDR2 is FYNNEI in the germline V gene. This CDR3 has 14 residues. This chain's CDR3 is CASSDGRGGEKLFF. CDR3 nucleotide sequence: TGTGCCAGCAGTGATGGGCGGGGCGGCGAAAAACTGTTTTTT.

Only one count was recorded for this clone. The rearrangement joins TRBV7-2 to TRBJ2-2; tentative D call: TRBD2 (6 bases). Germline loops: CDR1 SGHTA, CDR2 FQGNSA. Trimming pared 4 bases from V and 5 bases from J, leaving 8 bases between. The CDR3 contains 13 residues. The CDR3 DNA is TGTGCCAGCAGCTGGGGGGTAACCGGGGAGCTGTTTTTT. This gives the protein CASSWGVTGELFF.

DNA for the CDR3: TGTGCCAGCAGCCGGGACCGGAATGAGCAGTTCTTC. Encoded protein: CASSRDRNEQFF. J is TRBJ2-1 and V is TRBV11-2; D tentatively reads TRBD1 or TRBD2 (5 bases each). Deletions cut 5 bases from V and 7 bases from J, with 9 bases between. Germline lookup yields CDR1 SGHAT and CDR2 FQNNGV. The CDR3 covers 12 residues.

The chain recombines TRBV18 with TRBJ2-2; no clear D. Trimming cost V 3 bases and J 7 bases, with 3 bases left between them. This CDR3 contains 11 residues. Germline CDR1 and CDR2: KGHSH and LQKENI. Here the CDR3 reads CASSPSGELFF. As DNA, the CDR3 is TGTGCCAGCTCACCTAGCGGGGAGCTGTTTTTT.

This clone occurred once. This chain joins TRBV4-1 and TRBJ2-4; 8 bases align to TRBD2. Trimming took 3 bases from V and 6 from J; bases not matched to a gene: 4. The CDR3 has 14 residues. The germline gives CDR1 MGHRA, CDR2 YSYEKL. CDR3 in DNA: TGCGCCAGCAGCCACGGGAGGGAGGGAAACATTCAGTACTTC. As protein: CASSHGREGNIQYF.

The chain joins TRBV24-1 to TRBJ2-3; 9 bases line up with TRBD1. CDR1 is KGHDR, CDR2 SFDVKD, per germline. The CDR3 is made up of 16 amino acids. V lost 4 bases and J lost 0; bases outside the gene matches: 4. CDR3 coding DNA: TGTGCCACCAGTGAAGGGACAGGGCGTAGCACAGATACGCAGTATTTT. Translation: CATSEGTGRSTDTQYF.